The 29 T cell receptor beta chains reported below all come from one sample, sequenced in a study of immune evolution from preneoplasia to lung adenocarcinoma. Sequenced by immunoSEQ multiplex PCR; TCRdb stores in-frame clones only, minus some. The sample lists about 41,000 clones, less than 80% occurring once. Sequencing was performed on FFPE invasive lung adenocarcinoma tissue. The receptor set was obtained from a person aged 55-75 years with lung adenocarcinoma.

The V gene is TRBV19, the J gene TRBJ1-5, with TRBD1 matching over 9 bases. The V gene end was trimmed by 6 bases and the J gene end by 1 base; junction bases not matched to a gene: 7. The length of the CDR3 is 16 residues. Germline values: CDR1 LNHDA, CDR2 SQIVND (reference sequence). CDR3 loop: CASSHGTGRSNQPQHF. CDR3 nucleotides: TGTGCCAGTAGCCACGGGACAGGGAGAAGCAATCAGCCCCAGCATTTT.

The rearrangement links TRBV7-9 to TRBJ1-4; D unresolved. Trimming took 2 bases from V and 4 from J, leaving 8 bases between them. The germline gives CDR1 SEHNR, CDR2 FQNEAQ (reference sequence). The CDR3 spans 14 residues. The CDR3 sequence is CASSLNGHNEKLFF. The CDR3 nucleotides read TGTGCCAGCAGCTTAAATGGGCATAATGAAAAACTGTTTTTT.

This chain connects TRBV6-5 to TRBJ2-1, with D perhaps TRBD2 (6 bases). Looked up from germline, CDR1 is MNHEY and CDR2 is SVGAGI. This CDR3 contains 15 residues. V was clipped by 9 bases and J by 2 bases, with 17 bases between them. In nucleotides, the CDR3 is TGTGCCAGTACCAGGACGGGACTTACCTACAATGAGCAGTTCTTC. This encodes CASTRTGLTYNEQFF.

V and J are TRBV29-1 and TRBJ1-4; 8 bases line up with TRBD1. This CDR3 has 13 residues. Germline V gene data show CDR1 as SQVTM and CDR2 as ANQGSEA. Trimming at V came to 8 bases and at J to 8 bases, leaving 10 bases not matched to a gene. The CDR3 DNA is TGCAGCTCTCAGGGGGCGCCGGGAGAAAAACTGTTTTTT. Translated, it gives CSSQGAPGEKLFF.

V usage is TRBV2 and J usage is TRBJ1-1; D remains ambiguous. With 8 bases removed from V and 0 bases from J, the gap between germline ends came to 10 bases. CDR3 size: 13 residues. Germline V gene data show CDR1 as SNHLY and CDR2 as FYNNEI. This CDR3 is CASLVEVNTEAFF. CDR3 sequence (DNA): TGTGCCAGCCTAGTGGAGGTGAACACTGAAGCTTTCTTT.

The V gene is TRBV7-2, the J gene TRBJ2-3; D gene ambiguous. The CDR3 has 13 residues. V was clipped by 1 base and J by 6 bases, with 8 bases between them. The germline gives CDR1 SGHTA, CDR2 FQGNSA. The CDR3, as DNA: TGTGCCAGCAGCTTAGGCGGACGGGATACGCAGTATTTT. It encodes CASSLGGRDTQYF. Based on the CDR3 plus reference TRBV7-2 and TRBJ2-3, the full variable domain is GAGVSQSPSNKVTEKGKDVELRCDPISGHTALYWYRQSLGQGLEFLIYFQGNSAPDKSGLPSDRFSAERTGGSVSTLTIQRTQQEDSAVYLCASSLGGRDTQYFGPGTRLTVL.

There are a few counts of this clone. The chain recombines TRBV5-1 with TRBJ1-1, with 7 bases that match TRBD1. Germline V gene data show CDR1 as SGHRS and CDR2 as YFSETQ. The CDR3 has 15 residues. V was clipped by 5 bases and J by 4 bases; unmatched bases: 11. CDR3 region: CASSSPETGRTEAFF. As DNA, the CDR3 is TGCGCCAGCAGTTCCCCTGAGACAGGGCGCACTGAAGCTTTCTTT.

This chain connects TRBV2 to TRBJ2-1, with TRBD2 matching 10 bases. The J segment lost 2 bases and the V segment lost 8 bases, leaving 3 bases of the junction unmatched. CDR3 length: 14 amino acids. CDR1 is SNHLY and CDR2 is FYNNEI in the germline V gene. Here the CDR3 DNA reads TGTGCCAGCCGTCTAGCGGGAGCCTACAATGAGCAGTTCTTC. Amino acids: CASRLAGAYNEQFF. Looking up the rest from reference TRBV2 and TRBJ2-1 gives the full variable domain: EPEVTQTPSHQVTQMGQEVILRCVPISNHLYFYWYRQILGQKVEFLVSFYNNEISEKSEIFDDQFSVERPDGSNFTLKIRSTKLEDSAMYFCASRLAGAYNEQFFGPGTRLTVL.

The chain is built from TRBV2 and TRBJ1-1, with a possible D match to TRBD1 (5 bases). The CDR3 is 13 amino acids. Germline assignment: CDR1 SNHLY and CDR2 FYNNEI. Trimming took 7 bases from V and 2 from J, leaving 11 bases between them. CDR3 amino acids: CASTRDSNTEAFF. CDR3 in DNA: TGTGCCAGCACGCGCGACAGTAACACTGAAGCTTTCTTT.

V and J are TRBV7-9 and TRBJ2-7; 8 nucleotides align to TRBD1. Unmatched junction bases numbered 5, after V lost 4 bases and J lost 0 bases. The CDR3 is 15 residues long. The germline V gene encodes CDR1 SEHNR and CDR2 FQNEAQ (reference sequence). The CDR3 nucleotides read TGTGCCAGCAGCTCCGTTGGGACAGGCTCCTACGAGCAGTACTTC. Amino acids: CASSSVGTGSYEQYF.

The chain has TRBV14 and TRBJ2-1; 9 bases align to TRBD2. Losses at the gene ends were 0 bases for V and 6 bases for J; bases not matched to a gene: 6. The CDR3 length is 16 residues. Germline loops: CDR1 SGHDN, CDR2 FVKESK. The CDR3 region is CASSQEGTSQVNEQFF. For the CDR3, the DNA is TGTGCCAGCAGCCAAGAGGGGACTAGCCAAGTCAATGAGCAGTTCTTC.

V is TRBV21-1 and J is TRBJ2-1; TRBD2, the D gene given by the table, was not confirmed from the DNA. TRBV21-1 is given as a pseudogene. CDR3 length equals 16 residues. CDR3 protein: CASSPCSGTFYNEQFF. CDR3 DNA sequence: TGTGCCAGCAGCCCCTGTAGCGGGACCTTCTACAATGAGCAGTTCTTC.

The rearrangement uses TRBV19 and TRBJ2-2; 10 positions agree with TRBD1. CDR1 and CDR2 from the germline V gene are LNHDA and SQIVND (reference sequence). Losses at the gene ends were 5 bases for V and 4 bases for J; bases not matched to a gene: 13. The CDR3 has 18 residues. CDR3: CASSPNRGQGGVTGELFF. CDR3 sequence (DNA): TGTGCCAGTAGTCCTAACAGAGGACAGGGGGGTGTCACCGGGGAGCTGTTTTTT.

The chain carries TRBV7-6 and TRBJ1-3, with a weak D call TRBD1 (6 bases). The CDR3 loop spans 19 amino acids. CDR1 and CDR2 (germline): SGHVS, FNYEAQ. V lost 5 bases and J 0 bases, leaving 23 bases between the germline ends. This CDR3 reads CASSRSAGADSRSGNTIYF. The CDR3 DNA reads as TGTGCCAGCAGCCGCTCGGCAGGGGCTGATTCCCGCTCTGGAAACACCATATATTTT.

Remarks on this clone: Other DNA sequences in this sample translate to the same CDR3. This chain uses TRBV12-5 with TRBJ1-1, with D uncertain. Trimming removed 1 base from V and 6 bases from J, with 9 bases in between. The CDR3 runs to 13 residues. Germline loops: CDR1 LGHNT, CDR2 FRNRAP. The CDR3 here is CASGLEPGAEAFF. The CDR3 DNA reads as TGTGCTAGTGGTTTGGAACCGGGAGCTGAAGCTTTCTTT.

J is TRBJ1-2 and V is TRBV7-9; D not resolved. This CDR3 has 14 residues. Trimming left V 5 bases short and J 4 bases short, with 14 bases between. Germline V CDR1 and CDR2: SEHNR, FQNEAQ (reference sequence). CDR3 residues: CASSTEVPSYGYTF. The DNA of the CDR3 is TGTGCCAGCAGCACCGAAGTTCCGTCCTATGGCTACACCTTC.

Note on this clone: One end of the junction varies from germline; a read error may be responsible. V gene TRBV11-2 combines with J gene TRBJ1-4; TRBD1 matches 8 bases. Germline values: CDR1 SGHAT, CDR2 FQNNGV. The CDR3 length is 14 residues. CDR3 sequence (DNA): TGTGCCAGCAGCCTAGACAGGGGATACGAAAAACTGTTTTTT. Residues: CASSLDRGYEKLFF. Together with reference TRBV11-2 and TRBJ1-4, the CDR3 gives the full variable domain: EAGVAQSPRYKIIEKRQSVAFWCNPISGHATLYWYQQILGQGPKLLIQFQNNGVVDDSQLPKDRFSAERLKGVDSTLKIQPAKLEDSAVYLCASSLDRGYEKLFFGSGTQLSVL.

This chain uses TRBV18 with TRBJ1-2; no definite D call. This CDR3 is 15 amino acids long. V was pared by 2 bases and J by 5 bases, with 15 bases between. The germline V gene encodes CDR1 KGHSH and CDR2 LQKENI. The CDR3 is CASSPMGSLKYGYTF. The CDR3, as DNA: TGTGCCAGCTCACCAATGGGCAGTTTGAAGTATGGCTACACCTTC.

The chain joins TRBV2 to TRBJ2-7; D not certain. Germline CDR1 is SNHLY and CDR2 is FYNNEI. This CDR3 is 14 amino acids long. Trimming took off 4 bases at V and 0 bases at J, with 10 bases between the two ends. CDR3 loop: CASSGHSNSYEQYF. As DNA, the CDR3 is TGTGCCAGCAGTGGCCACAGTAACTCCTACGAGCAGTACTTC.

The rearrangement links TRBV11-2 to TRBJ2-3; 10 bases are shared with TRBD2. Looked up from germline, CDR1 is SGHAT and CDR2 is FQNNGV. V shed 2 bases and J 3 bases; nucleotides not matched to a gene: 8. There are 17 residues in the CDR3. The CDR3 DNA sequence: TGTGCCAGCAGCTTACGACTAGCGGGCGTTACAACAGATACGCAGTATTTT. Protein product: CASSLRLAGVTTDTQYF.

The chain carries TRBV7-8 and TRBJ2-3; 10 bases align to TRBD2. Germline V gene lookup returns CDR1 SGHVS and CDR2 FQNEAQ. V dropped 0 bases and J dropped 4; count of bases not matched to a gene: 7. The CDR3 is made up of 17 amino acids. The CDR3 loop is CASSLAEGSGRSDTQYF. The CDR3 DNA is TGTGCCAGCAGCTTAGCGGAAGGTAGCGGGAGGTCAGATACGCAGTATTTT.

V gene TRBV28 combines with J gene TRBJ1-1; TRBD1 might be the D (6 bases). The V end was cut by 6 bases, the J end by 1 base, with 12 bases between. CDR3 size: 14 residues. Looked up from germline, CDR1 is MDHEN and CDR2 is SYDVKM. This CDR3 reads CASRRGGGNTEAFF. Here the CDR3 DNA reads TGTGCCAGCAGGCGGGGAGGGGGGAACACTGAAGCTTTCTTT.

The rearrangement uses TRBV15 and TRBJ1-2; perhaps TRBD1 as D (5 bases). With 0 bases removed from V and 5 bases from J, the gap between germline ends came to 7 bases. CDR3 size: 13 residues. Looked up from germline, CDR1 is LNHNV and CDR2 is YYDKDF (reference sequence). The CDR3 sequence: CATSRDRQYGYTF. The DNA of the CDR3 is TGTGCCACCAGCAGAGACCGACAGTATGGCTACACCTTC.

V gene TRBV28 combines with J gene TRBJ1-5; 7 bases match TRBD1. The ends lost 5 bases at V and 0 bases at J; junction bases unmatched: 7. CDR3 length: 16 residues. Germline CDR1 reads MDHEN; CDR2 reads SYDVKM. CDR3 nucleotide sequence: TGTGCCAGCAGTCCCCTTGGACAGGATAGCAATCAGCCCCAGCATTTT. This encodes CASSPLGQDSNQPQHF.

The rearrangement uses TRBV21-1 and TRBJ2-2; the table's D call, TRBD1, was not checked against the DNA. TRBV21-1 is labeled a pseudogene. The CDR3 totals 18 residues. The CDR3 DNA follows: TGTGCCAGCAGCAAAGCCTACCCGCCCTTGACAGGGGCCGGGGAGCTGTTTTTT. This codes for CASSKAYPPLTGAGELFF.

The chain carries TRBV4-1 and TRBJ1-5, with D possibly TRBD1 on 5 matching bases. In germline, CDR1 is MGHRA, CDR2 YSYEKL. Trimming shortened V by 0 bases and J by 6 bases, and 12 bases separated the two germline ends. The CDR3 length is 15 residues. The CDR3 is CASSQDRVGSQPQHF. DNA of the CDR3: TGCGCCAGCAGCCAAGACAGGGTAGGAAGTCAGCCCCAGCATTTT.

The V and J genes are TRBV19 and TRBJ2-1, with 9 bases identical to TRBD2. The germline CDR1 and CDR2 sequences are LNHDA and SQIVND (reference sequence). Trimming removed 5 bases from V and 7 bases from J; junction bases left unmatched: 6. The CDR3 has 14 amino acids. CDR3 amino acids: CASSARTSENEQFF. The CDR3 DNA follows: TGTGCCAGTAGTGCCAGGACTAGCGAAAATGAGCAGTTCTTC.

The chain couples TRBV7-3 to TRBJ2-7; D is tentatively TRBD1 or TRBD2 (5 bases each). CDR1 and CDR2 (germline): SGHTA, FQGTGA. V was clipped by 1 base and J by 0 bases, with 13 bases between them. The CDR3 consists of 16 residues. As DNA, the CDR3 is TGTGCCAGCAGCTTAAGTGTGGGGACGGCCTCCTACGAGCAGTACTTC. This sequence encodes CASSLSVGTASYEQYF.

This clone was seen only once. A junction end diverges from the germline sequence, so it may reflect a read error. The sample has other DNA sequences that encode this CDR3 too. The J gene is TRBJ2-7, the V gene TRBV7-9; perhaps TRBD2 as D (6 bases). The germline gives CDR1 SEHNR, CDR2 FQNEAQ (reference sequence). The CDR3 totals 13 residues. CDR3 sequence: CASSLGGVDEQYF. In DNA, the CDR3 is TGTGCTAGCAGCTTAGGCGGGGTTGACGAGCAGTACTTC.